Below, 25 T cell receptor beta chains from the same sample are listed, as sequenced in a study of neoadjuvant nivolumab and ipilimumab in lung cancer. The repertoire was sequenced with immunoSEQ multiplex PCR; TCRdb's copy has only in-frame clones and lacks some. The sample holds 30,000 or so clones, just over 90% seen once. Sequencing used peripheral blood, obtained after neoadjuvant nivolumab, alone or with ipilimumab, at or shortly before surgery. The receptor source for this set is an adult with non-small cell lung cancer.

There are a few counts of this clone. The chain uses TRBV6-5 and TRBJ1-1, with TRBD1 identical over 9 bases. With 8 bases clipped from V and 0 bases from J, the junction kept 4 bases outside the gene matches. Germline loops: CDR1 MNHEY, CDR2 SVGAGI. This CDR3 contains 14 residues. Written as DNA, the CDR3 is TGTGCCAGCCCACAGGGGGCGTTGAACACTGAAGCTTTCTTT. Translation gives CASPQGALNTEAFF.

The rearrangement links TRBV15 to TRBJ1-4, with unresolved D. Trimming cost V 4 bases and J 5 bases, with 17 bases left between them. Germline loops: CDR1 LNHNV, CDR2 YYDKDF (reference sequence). This CDR3 is 16 amino acids long. The CDR3 protein is CATSIPGRGANEKLFF. DNA for the CDR3: TGTGCCACCAGCATTCCCGGAAGAGGTGCGAATGAAAAACTGTTTTTT.

The rearrangement uses TRBV5-1 and TRBJ2-5; 8 positions match TRBD1. Germline V CDR1 and CDR2: SGHRS, YFSETQ. The CDR3 length is 15 residues. V shed 1 base, J shed 5 bases, and the junction held 7 bases outside the gene matches. CDR3 in DNA: TGCGCCAGCAGCTTGAGGACAGGGCGAGCGGAGACCCAGTACTTC. Its protein is CASSLRTGRAETQYF.

The chain's CDR3 is CASSPGLAGHNEQFF. CDR3 sequence (DNA): TGTGCCAGCAGCCCGGGACTAGCGGGGCACAATGAGCAGTTCTTC. V is TRBV5-6 and J is TRBJ2-1; 13 positions agree with TRBD2. CDR1 and CDR2 from the germline V gene are SGHDT and YYEEEE. The CDR3 length is 15 residues. J was trimmed by 5 bases and V by 4 bases; bases with no gene match: 3. The full variable domain, rest sourced from reference TRBV5-6 and TRBJ2-1, is DAGVTQSPTHLIKTRGQQVTLRCSPKSGHDTVSWYQQALGQGPQFIFQYYEEEERQRGNFPDRFSGHQFPNYSSELNVNALLLGDSALYLCASSPGLAGHNEQFFGPGTRLTVL.

The rearrangement joins TRBV27 to TRBJ1-2; 9 bases are shared with TRBD1. Germline V gene lookup returns CDR1 MNHEY and CDR2 SMNVEV (reference sequence). CDR3 length equals 17 residues. Trimming cost V 4 bases and J 2 bases; bases outside gene matches: 11. The CDR3 bases are TGTGCCAGCAGTTCATGGACAGGGGATCAAGGAAACTATGGCTACACCTTC. It is translated as CASSSWTGDQGNYGYTF.

J is TRBJ1-6 and V is TRBV10-3, with 10 bases fitting TRBD1. The CDR3 spans 14 residues. CDR1 and CDR2 from the germline V gene are ENHRY and SYGVKD. With 10 bases clipped from V and 7 bases from J, the junction kept 7 bases outside the gene matches. CDR3: CASTDRGENSPLHF. The CDR3 DNA reads TGTGCCAGCACGGACAGGGGGGAAAATTCACCCCTCCACTTT.

The chain is built from TRBV18 and TRBJ1-6; 8 bases agree with TRBD1. The CDR3 covers 15 residues. V dropped 5 bases and J dropped 8; count of bases not matched to a gene: 8. The germline V gene encodes CDR1 KGHSH and CDR2 LQKENI. The CDR3 sequence: CASSTGTGVDSPLHF. As DNA, the CDR3 is TGTGCCAGCTCAACGGGGACAGGAGTGGATTCACCCCTCCACTTT.

The chain has TRBV7-9 and TRBJ2-1; 12 nucleotides agree with TRBD2. V lost 5 bases to trimming and J lost 9 bases; unmatched junction nucleotides: 14. The CDR3 length is 17 residues. From germline, CDR1 is SEHNR and CDR2 FQNEAQ (reference sequence). The CDR3 region has the DNA TGTGCCAGCAGCATAGGGGGGTTTGGACTAGCGGGGAGTGAGCAGTTCTTC. Residues: CASSIGGFGLAGSEQFF.

J is TRBJ1-2 and V is TRBV5-4; 7 bases align to TRBD1. The CDR3 consists of 14 residues. Losses at the gene ends were 2 bases for V and 7 bases for J; bases not matched to a gene: 8. CDR1 and CDR2 (germline): SGHNT, YYREEE (reference sequence). CDR3 DNA sequence: TGTGCCAGCAGCTTTCCAGGGGGGTCTGGTGGCTACACCTTC. Residues: CASSFPGGSGGYTF.

The V and J genes are TRBV19 and TRBJ2-7; TRBD1 matches 7 bases. J was trimmed by 4 bases and V by 4 bases; bases with no gene match: 4. The CDR3 totals 13 residues. CDR1 is LNHDA, CDR2 SQIVND, per germline (reference sequence). The chain's CDR3 is CASSRDSPYEQYF. CDR3 DNA: TGTGCCAGTAGTAGGGACAGTCCATACGAGCAGTACTTC. The full variable domain, rest sourced from reference TRBV19 and TRBJ2-7, is DGGITQSPKYLFRKEGQNVTLSCEQNLNHDAMYWYRQDPGQGLRLIYYSQIVNDFQKGDIAEGYSVSREKKESFPLTVTSAQKNPTAFYLCASSRDSPYEQYFGPGTRLTVT.

The V gene is TRBV15, the J gene TRBJ1-2; D remains ambiguous. Germline V gene lookup returns CDR1 LNHNV and CDR2 YYDKDF (reference sequence). V lost 0 bases and J 1 base, leaving 3 bases between the germline ends. The CDR3 extends over 13 amino acids. CDR3 loop: CATSRENNYGYTF. CDR3 nucleotides: TGTGCCACCAGCAGAGAAAATAACTATGGCTACACCTTC.

This chain uses TRBV7-3 with TRBJ2-3, with TRBD2 matching 13 bases. Germline V CDR1 and CDR2: SGHTA, FQGTGA. The CDR3 covers 18 residues. Trimming took 6 bases from V and 2 from J; bases not matched to a gene: 11. The CDR3 DNA follows: TGTGCCAGCAGTTCTCGTTCGACTAGCGGGGGGAACACAGATACGCAGTATTTT. It specifies CASSSRSTSGGNTDTQYF.

CDR3 protein: CASSLGKQETQYF. The CDR3 DNA follows: TGTGCCAGCAGCTTAGGGAAACAAGAGACCCAGTACTTC. The chain uses TRBV7-3 and TRBJ2-5; D is undetermined. The CDR3 length is 13 residues. Trimming cost V 2 bases and J 2 bases, with 6 bases left between them. CDR1 is SGHTA, CDR2 FQGTGA, per germline.

V gene TRBV9 combines with J gene TRBJ2-3; D possibly matches TRBD1 or TRBD2 (6 bases each). The CDR3 is 14 residues long. Germline values: CDR1 SGDLS, CDR2 YYNGEE. V dropped 3 bases and J dropped 2 bases, with 10 bases sitting between them. Here the CDR3 reads CASSEGGFTDTQYF. In DNA form, the CDR3 reads TGTGCCAGCAGCGAGGGGGGCTTCACAGATACGCAGTATTTT.

The genes are TRBV5-1 and TRBJ1-2; D is unclear. The germline V gene encodes CDR1 SGHRS and CDR2 YFSETQ. V shed 0 bases and J shed 3 bases, with 9 bases lying between them. This CDR3 has 14 residues. The CDR3 DNA is TGCGCCAGCAGCTTGGCCTTGGGAGACTATGGCTACACCTTC. It translates to CASSLALGDYGYTF. Combining the CDR3 with reference TRBV5-1 and TRBJ1-2 gives the whole variable domain KAGVTQTPRYLIKTRGQQVTLSCSPISGHRSVSWYQQTPGQGLQFLFEYFSETQRNKGNFPGRFSGRQFSNSRSEMNVSTLELGDSALYLCASSLALGDYGYTFGSGTRLTVV.

This chain links TRBV6-5 with TRBJ1-2; no firm D call. CDR3 length: 13 residues. Trimming removed 0 bases at V and 4 bases at J, with 6 bases between. CDR1 MNHEY and CDR2 SVGAGI come from the germline V gene. This CDR3 reads CASSYSNGYGYTF. In nucleotides, the CDR3 is TGTGCCAGCAGTTACTCGAACGGCTATGGCTACACCTTC.

The chain employs TRBV7-2 and TRBJ2-3; 8 bases fit TRBD2. The CDR3 has 16 residues. V was clipped by 5 bases and J by 1 base; unmatched bases: 8. The germline V gene has CDR1 SGHTA and CDR2 FQGNSA. CDR3 sequence (DNA): TGTGCCAGCAGCGACAGGTCGCGGGGGGGCACAGATACGCAGTATTTT. It codes for CASSDRSRGGTDTQYF.

The chain is built from TRBV13 and TRBJ2-7; maybe TRBD1 (6 bases). V shed 8 bases and J shed 2 bases, with 13 bases lying between them. This CDR3 spans 13 amino acids. Germline V gene sequence: CDR1 PRHDT, CDR2 FYEKMQ (reference sequence). Here the CDR3 reads CASLLGGTYEQYF. The CDR3 DNA sequence: TGTGCCAGCCTCTTAGGGGGTACCTACGAGCAGTACTTC.

V is TRBV21-1 and J is TRBJ1-1. TRBV21-1 counts as a pseudogene. The length of the CDR3 is 12 residues. The CDR3 loop is CASSKGLGEAFF. CDR3 DNA: TGTGCCAGCAGCAAGGGACTCGGGGAAGCTTTCTTT.

V and J are TRBV5-4 and TRBJ2-1; 8 bases are shared with TRBD1. Germline V lookup: CDR1 SGHNT, CDR2 YYREEE (reference sequence). The CDR3 contains 17 residues. The junction had 15 bases not matched to a gene; V was cut back by 1 base and J by 9 bases. The CDR3 region is CASSLYGRGRDRSEQFF. The CDR3 bases are TGTGCCAGCAGCTTGTATGGCAGGGGGCGCGATAGGAGTGAGCAGTTCTTC.

V is TRBV19 and J is TRBJ2-5; TRBD2 is a possible D gene (6 bases). The CDR3 has 14 amino acids. V gave up 3 bases and J gave up 5 bases, with 13 bases separating them. Germline V CDR1 and CDR2: LNHDA, SQIVND (reference sequence). The CDR3 region is CASSMAGGLETQYF. In nucleotides, the CDR3 is TGTGCCAGTAGTATGGCAGGAGGGCTCGAGACCCAGTACTTC.

In nucleotides, the CDR3 is TGCGCCAGCAGCCTTCAGGGAGGGTCTGACTATGGCTACACCTTC. This encodes CASSLQGGSDYGYTF. The chain uses TRBV5-1 and TRBJ1-2; the D gene is possibly TRBD1 (5 bases). The CDR3 extends over 15 amino acids. Trimming cost V 4 bases and J 3 bases, with 16 bases left between them. The germline V gene encodes CDR1 SGHRS and CDR2 YFSETQ.

The V gene is TRBV4-3, the J gene TRBJ2-1; TRBD2 might be the D (6 bases). Germline V gene data show CDR1 as LGHNA and CDR2 as YSLEER. The CDR3 has 14 amino acids. The V end lost 4 bases, the J end lost 5 bases, and 12 bases lay between the germline ends. This CDR3 reads CASSRGEKNNEQFF. CDR3 sequence (DNA): TGCGCCAGCAGCCGGGGGGAGAAGAACAATGAGCAGTTCTTC.

This chain joins TRBV5-1 and TRBJ1-2; D is possibly TRBD1 (6 bases). V shed 6 bases and J shed 5 bases, with 23 bases lying between them. This CDR3 spans 16 amino acids. Looked up from germline, CDR1 is SGHRS and CDR2 is YFSETQ. CDR3 nucleotide sequence: TGCGCCAGCAATCTCGCCATCCCAGGGGCCGGGTATGGCTACACCTTC. Translation gives CASNLAIPGAGYGYTF.

This chain joins TRBV5-1 and TRBJ2-7; TRBD2 matches 7 bases. This CDR3 has 17 amino acids. Trimming cost V 0 bases and J 3 bases; bases outside gene matches: 12. CDR1 is SGHRS, CDR2 YFSETQ, per germline. The CDR3 reads CASSLEHGRGLIYEQYF. CDR3 nucleotide sequence: TGCGCCAGCAGCTTGGAACATGGGAGGGGCCTGATCTACGAGCAGTACTTC.